These 15 T cell receptor beta chains share one sample of origin, sequenced in a study of early T cells in non-severe SARS-CoV-2 infection. A single record per CDR3 protein comes from TCRdb applying MiXCR to the 5' RACE reads. Of 55,000 to 70,000 distinct CDR3 sequences in the sample, 8% to 10% were seen once. Sequencing used whole blood. The receptors were sampled from an adult who was a healthcare worker with PCR-confirmed SARS-CoV-2 infection or an uninfected control (not recorded which).

The CDR3 region is CASSLIPEREQYF. The CDR3 DNA is TGCGCCAGCAGCTTGATACCGGAAAGGGAGCAGTACTTC. The chain carries TRBV5-1 and TRBJ2-7, with D uncertain. The germline V gene encodes CDR1 SGHRS and CDR2 YFSETQ. This CDR3 is 13 amino acids long. The V gene lost 1 base and the J gene lost 7 bases, with 12 bases spanning the gap.

This clonotype was seen repeatedly, ten times or more. The rearrangement links TRBV18 to TRBJ2-7, with D tentatively TRBD2 (6 bases). V shed 3 bases and J shed 2 bases, with 11 bases lying between them. CDR1 KGHSH and CDR2 LQKENI come from the germline V gene. This CDR3 region has 14 residues. The CDR3 loop reads CASSPQGGTYEQYF. The CDR3 DNA sequence: TGTGCCAGCTCACCTCAGGGAGGTACCTACGAGCAGTACTTC.

A remark on this clonotype: A junction end diverges from the germline sequence, so it may reflect a read error. The V and J genes are TRBV2 and TRBJ2-1, with D possibly matching TRBD1 (6 bases). The CDR3 totals 17 residues. Germline V lookup: CDR1 SNHLY, CDR2 FYNNEI. The CDR3 loop is CASRATTSGTFYSEQFF. The CDR3 region has the DNA TGTGCCAGCAGAGCGACTACCTCCGGGACATTCTACAGTGAGCAGTTCTTC.

This clonotype was counted ten times or more. This chain uses TRBV19 with TRBJ1-2; D remains ambiguous. With 3 bases removed from V and 4 bases from J, the gap between germline ends came to 18 bases. This CDR3 spans 16 amino acids. Germline V CDR1 and CDR2: LNHDA, SQIVND (reference sequence). Here the CDR3 DNA reads TGTGCCAGTAGTATCGGGCCCTCATCAGAAGGCTATGGCTACACCTTC. Translating gives CASSIGPSSEGYGYTF.

This clonotype was seen ten or more times. The CDR3, as DNA: TGTGCCAGCAGCTTATCAGAAGGCAGGGTGCGCGGTCAGCCCCAGCATTTT. It translates to CASSLSEGRVRGQPQHF. V and J are TRBV7-8 and TRBJ1-5; possibly TRBD1 for D (5 bases). The CDR3 runs 17 residues. The V gene lost 2 bases and the J gene lost 6 bases, with 20 bases spanning the gap. From germline, CDR1 is SGHVS and CDR2 FQNEAQ.

This clonotype was observed at least ten times. The chain uses TRBV20-1 and TRBJ2-3; D unresolved. Looked up from germline, CDR1 is DFQATT and CDR2 is SNEGSKA (reference sequence). V was trimmed by 5 bases and J by 4 bases, leaving 10 bases between them. The CDR3 is made up of 12 amino acids. This chain's CDR3 is CSAHRSSDTQYF. CDR3 bases: TGCAGTGCTCACCGGTCTTCAGATACGCAGTATTTT.

This clonotype was picked up many times. This chain joins TRBV11-2 and TRBJ2-1; the D gene is possibly TRBD2 (5 bases). Germline CDR1 reads SGHAT; CDR2 reads FQNNGV. V lost 3 bases and J 8 bases, leaving 17 bases between the germline ends. The CDR3 totals 15 residues. CDR3 loop: CASSLERPLIDEQFF. DNA of the CDR3: TGTGCCAGCAGCTTGGAGCGGCCGCTCATCGATGAGCAGTTCTTC. Using reference TRBV11-2 and TRBJ2-1 for the parts outside the CDR3, the full variable domain is EAGVAQSPRYKIIEKRQSVAFWCNPISGHATLYWYQQILGQGPKLLIQFQNNGVVDDSQLPKDRFSAERLKGVDSTLKIQPAKLEDSAVYLCASSLERPLIDEQFFGPGTRLTVL.

This clonotype was detected ten times or more. The gene calls are TRBV5-1 and TRBJ2-5; possible D gene TRBD1, 6 bases. V lost 2 bases to trimming and J lost 4 bases, with 12 bases between them. The CDR3 has 14 amino acids. The V gene's germline CDR1 is SGHRS and CDR2 YFSETQ. This CDR3 is CASSLSQGRETQYF. The CDR3 DNA reads TGCGCCAGCAGCTTAAGTCAGGGGAGAGAGACCCAGTACTTC.

This clonotype was observed many times. The rearrangement joins TRBV5-6 to TRBJ2-7; D is perhaps TRBD1 or TRBD2 (5 bases each). The germline V gene has CDR1 SGHDT and CDR2 YYEEEE. Trimming removed 4 bases at V and 2 bases at J, with 19 bases between. CDR3 length: 16 amino acids. The DNA of the CDR3 is TGTGCCAGCAGCAGTGGTATCCGGGGACCTACCTACGAGCAGTACTTC. It translates to CASSSGIRGPTYEQYF.

This chain links TRBV7-2 with TRBJ2-3; D remains unclear. Per the germline V gene, CDR1 is SGHTA and CDR2 is FQGNSA. With 6 bases removed from V and 9 bases from J, the gap between germline ends came to 10 bases. The CDR3 is 11 residues long. The CDR3 loop is CASRLERTQYF. Here the CDR3 DNA reads TGTGCCAGCAGGCTAGAGAGGACGCAGTATTTT.

This clonotype was counted at least ten times. The chain combines TRBV5-1 with TRBJ2-2; D remains unclear. Trimming took 1 base from V and 4 from J, leaving 11 bases between them. Germline loops: CDR1 SGHRS, CDR2 YFSETQ. The CDR3 contains 15 residues. In nucleotides, the CDR3 is TGCGCCAGCAGCTTGTCGGAATGGCGCACCGGGGAGCTGTTTTTT. Protein sequence: CASSLSEWRTGELFF.

Ten or more counts support this clonotype. The chain uses TRBV7-3 and TRBJ2-1; 10 bases are a match to TRBD2. Germline values: CDR1 SGHTA, CDR2 FQGTGA. The V and J ends lost 4 bases and 6 bases, in that order; junction bases with no gene match: 6. The CDR3 spans 15 residues. The CDR3 DNA follows: TGTGCCAGCAGCTCCAGCGGGAGGGAGGGCAATGAGCAGTTCTTC. Its protein product is CASSSSGREGNEQFF. The whole variable domain, filled in from reference TRBV7-3 and TRBJ2-1, reads GAGVSQTPSNKVTEKGKYVELRCDPISGHTALYWYRQSLGQGPEFLIYFQGTGAADDSGLPNDRFFAVRPEGSVSTLKIQRTERGDSAVYLCASSSSGREGNEQFFGPGTRLTVL.

V usage is TRBV6-6 and J usage is TRBJ2-2, with 7 bases identical to TRBD2. Per germline, CDR1 MNHNY and CDR2 SVGAGI (reference sequence). The trim removed 7 bases at V and 3 bases at J, leaving 14 bases unmatched. The CDR3 contains 17 residues. This chain's CDR3 is CASIYGSREEDTGELFF. The CDR3, as DNA: TGTGCCAGCATCTACGGTAGTCGGGAGGAAGACACCGGGGAGCTGTTTTTT.

This clonotype appeared once. The rearrangement links TRBV5-4 to TRBJ2-5; D not certain. With 1 base removed from V and 1 base from J, the gap between germline ends came to 5 bases. The germline CDR1 and CDR2 sequences are SGHNT and YYREEE (reference sequence). This CDR3 spans 13 amino acids. The CDR3: CASSLLTQETQYF. The CDR3 bases are TGTGCCAGCAGCTTGTTGACCCAAGAGACCCAGTACTTC.

The rearrangement links TRBV6-2 or TRBV6-3 to TRBJ2-3, with 13 bases fitting TRBD2. Trimming at V came to 0 bases and at J to 7 bases, leaving 4 bases not matched to a gene. The CDR3 covers 16 residues. Germline V gene data show CDR1 as MNHEY and CDR2 as SVGEGT. CDR3 DNA: TGTGCCAGCAGTTACTCTACTAGCGGGAGGGGATATACGCAGTATTTT. Protein: CASSYSTSGRGYTQYF.